Presented here are 10 T cell receptor beta chains from one specimen sequenced in a study of long-term antiretroviral therapy in people with HIV. The immunoSEQ assay was v3.0, run at survey level. The data were produced by immunoSEQ multiplex PCR, yet TCRdb's version contains in-frame clones alone and is incomplete. Of 15,000 to 20,000 clones in the sample, around four fifths were seen once. Sequencing used unsorted PBMCs, obtained 0.1 years after starting antiretroviral therapy. These receptor sequences come from a man younger than 35 with HIV.

This chain's CDR3 is CASSQGVRLAKNIQYF. In nucleotides, the CDR3 is TGCGCCAGCAGTCAGGGTGTTCGCCTAGCCAAAAACATTCAGTACTTC. V is TRBV23-1 and J is TRBJ2-4; D gene uncertain. TRBV23-1 falls under the ORF class, with uncertain function. This CDR3 spans 16 amino acids. Trimming removed 3 bases at V and 0 bases at J, with 12 bases between.

This clone was observed a few times. Compared with germline, one end of the junction differs, possibly owing to a read error. V and J are TRBV2 and TRBJ2-7; TRBD2 agrees at 11 bases. Per the germline V gene, CDR1 is SNHLY and CDR2 is FYNNEI. The CDR3 is 15 amino acids. CDR3 protein: CASRETSGDSYEQYF. The CDR3 DNA is TGTGCCAGCCGTGAGACTAGCGGGGACTCCTACGAGCAGTACTTC.

The rearrangement uses TRBV2 and TRBJ2-7; D unresolved. CDR1 is SNHLY, CDR2 FYNNEI, per germline. This CDR3 contains 14 residues. The V end was cut by 8 bases, the J end by 4 bases, with 18 bases between. CDR3 coding DNA: TGTGCCAGCTACCAGCTCAACGAATCTTACGAGCAGTACTTC. Protein product: CASYQLNESYEQYF. Full variable domain (outside the CDR3, taken from reference TRBV2 and TRBJ2-7): EPEVTQTPSHQVTQMGQEVILRCVPISNHLYFYWYRQILGQKVEFLVSFYNNEISEKSEIFDDQFSVERPDGSNFTLKIRSTKLEDSAMYFCASYQLNESYEQYFGPGTRLTVT.

The chain uses TRBV7-3 and TRBJ2-1; TRBD2 matches at 7 bases. Unmatched junction bases numbered 7, after V lost 5 bases and J lost 3 bases. The CDR3 sequence is 15 residues long. CDR1 and CDR2 (germline): SGHTA, FQGTGA. The CDR3: CASSRNSGHYNEQFF. CDR3 nucleotide sequence: TGTGCCAGCAGCAGAAATAGCGGGCACTACAATGAGCAGTTCTTC.

A few counts support this clone. The chain recombines TRBV27 with TRBJ2-3; D perhaps matches TRBD2 (5 bases). The germline gives CDR1 MNHEY, CDR2 SMNVEV (reference sequence). The V end was cut by 3 bases, the J end by 0 bases, with 7 bases between. CDR3 length: 14 residues. The CDR3 here is CASSFGGSTDTQYF. CDR3 DNA sequence: TGTGCCAGCAGTTTCGGCGGGAGCACAGATACGCAGTATTTT.

The J gene is TRBJ2-7, the V gene TRBV5-6; the match to TRBD1 covers 8 bases. The length of the CDR3 is 14 residues. The germline V gene encodes CDR1 SGHDT and CDR2 YYEEEE. The V and J ends lost 4 bases and 3 bases, in that order; junction bases with no gene match: 6. The CDR3 here is CASSTEDRDYEQYF. In DNA, the CDR3 is TGTGCCAGCAGCACGGAGGACAGGGACTACGAGCAGTACTTC.

The chain has TRBV9 and TRBJ2-7; the D gene is possibly TRBD2 (6 bases). The V end lost 3 bases, the J end lost 0 bases, and 10 bases lay between the germline ends. The CDR3 length is 14 residues. CDR1 and CDR2 from the germline V gene are SGDLS and YYNGEE. CDR3 DNA sequence: TGTGCCAGCAGCGGGGGGGACGGCTCCTACGAGCAGTACTTC. Its translation is CASSGGDGSYEQYF.

The chain couples TRBV6-5 to TRBJ2-2; possible D gene TRBD2, 6 bases. The germline V gene has CDR1 MNHEY and CDR2 SVGAGI. The CDR3 spans 15 residues. With 4 bases removed from V and 6 bases from J, the gap between germline ends came to 15 bases. CDR3 DNA: TGTGCCAGCAGTTCCTCTCCGGGGGTGGCCGGGGAGCTGTTTTTT. Its protein is CASSSSPGVAGELFF.

The chain carries TRBV5-6 and TRBJ1-2; D is possibly TRBD1 (5 bases). V was trimmed by 0 bases and J by 3 bases, leaving 6 bases between them. The CDR3 spans 13 residues. The V gene's germline CDR1 is SGHDT and CDR2 YYEEEE. CDR3 residues: CASSLGQHYGYTF. The CDR3 region has the DNA TGTGCCAGCAGCTTGGGACAGCACTATGGCTACACCTTC.

V gene TRBV9 combines with J gene TRBJ2-7; possibly TRBD1 or TRBD2 for D (5 bases each). CDR1 is SGDLS and CDR2 is YYNGEE in the germline V gene. V gave up 3 bases and J gave up 0 bases, with 13 bases separating them. The length of the CDR3 is 15 residues. CDR3 in amino acids: CASSAGTFSSYEQYF. DNA for the CDR3: TGTGCCAGCAGCGCGGGGACCTTCAGCTCCTACGAGCAGTACTTC.